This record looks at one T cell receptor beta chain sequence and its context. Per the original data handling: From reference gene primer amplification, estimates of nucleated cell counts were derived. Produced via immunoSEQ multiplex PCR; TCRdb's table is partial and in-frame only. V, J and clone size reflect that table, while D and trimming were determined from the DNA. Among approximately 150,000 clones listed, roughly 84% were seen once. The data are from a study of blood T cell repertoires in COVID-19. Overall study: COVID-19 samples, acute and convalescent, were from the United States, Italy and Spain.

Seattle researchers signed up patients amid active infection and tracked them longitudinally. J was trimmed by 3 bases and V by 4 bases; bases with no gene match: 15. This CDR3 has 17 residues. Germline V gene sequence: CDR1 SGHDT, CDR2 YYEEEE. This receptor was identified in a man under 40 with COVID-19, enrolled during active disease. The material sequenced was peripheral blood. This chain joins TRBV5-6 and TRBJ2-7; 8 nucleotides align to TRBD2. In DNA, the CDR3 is TGTGCCAGCAGCCACACATCTGAGCGGGAGAGATTCTACGAGCAGTACTTC. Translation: CASSHTSERERFYEQYF. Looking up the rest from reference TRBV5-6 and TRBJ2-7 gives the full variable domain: DAGVTQSPTHLIKTRGQQVTLRCSPKSGHDTVSWYQQALGQGPQFIFQYYEEEERQRGNFPDRFSGHQFPNYSSELNVNALLLGDSALYLCASSHTSERERFYEQYFGPGTRLTVT.